This passage covers 31 T cell receptor beta chains from one sample sequenced in a study of blood T cells in healthy people across ages. Together with a sample-barcoded 5' primer, a J-beta primer mix was included in a second PCR lasting about 7 to 11 cycles. One entry per CDR3 protein results from TCRdb running MiXCR on the 5' RACE reads. The repertoire includes around 1,000,000 distinct CDR3 sequences, around 27% of them detected once, and about 0.8% sits in the top ten. This sample was also put to use in a study of T cells of mothers and their children.

The specimen sequenced was blood. Receptors were obtained from a girl aged 2 to 10 in good health.

The V call is TRBV20-1, the J call TRBJ2-5; 10 nucleotides match TRBD2. The CDR3 is made up of 12 amino acids. The V and J ends lost 8 bases and 5 bases, in that order; junction bases with no gene match: 5. Germline V gives CDR1 DFQATT, CDR2 SNEGSKA (reference sequence). CDR3 in DNA: TGCAGTCTAGCGGGAGCCGAGGAGACCCAGTACTTC. Translation: CSLAGAEETQYF.

This chain links TRBV4-3 with TRBJ1-1, with D tentatively TRBD1 (6 bases). The V gene's germline CDR1 is LGHNA and CDR2 YSLEER. Trimming took off 3 bases at V and 7 bases at J, with 15 bases between the two ends. This CDR3 spans 14 amino acids. DNA for the CDR3: TGCGCCAGCAGCCACCGATTGAGGGGGGGTGAAGCTTTCTTT. Translated: CASSHRLRGGEAFF.

This clonotype was seen more than once but under ten times. The chain recombines TRBV21-1 with TRBJ1-5; TRBD1 is the table's D call, not checked against the DNA. TRBV21-1 is classified as a pseudogene. CDR3 size: 15 residues. DNA of the CDR3: TGTGCCAGCAGCTCCCGGTATTCGGGCAATCAGCCCCAGCATTTT. Protein product: CASSSRYSGNQPQHF.

The chain has TRBV6-5 and TRBJ2-1, with TRBD2 identical over 11 bases. V lost 2 bases, J lost 5 bases, and 8 bases stayed unmatched. Per germline, CDR1 MNHEY and CDR2 SVGAGI. This CDR3 spans 17 amino acids. CDR3 loop: CASSYTTSGGPDNEQFF. Written as DNA, the CDR3 is TGTGCCAGCAGTTACACCACTAGCGGGGGTCCCGACAATGAGCAGTTCTTC.

The DNA of the CDR3 is TGTGCCAGCAGCGCCATCCTCAACGCTGAAGCTTTCTTT. This translates into CASSAILNAEAFF. The gene calls are TRBV6-5 and TRBJ1-1; D is uncertain. Trimming removed 6 bases from V and 6 bases from J, with 14 bases in between. Germline CDR1 is MNHEY and CDR2 is SVGAGI. This CDR3 is built from 13 residues.

This chain links TRBV7-6 with TRBJ2-1; 7 nucleotides match TRBD1. The DNA end lines up better with TRBJ2-5; the J call may be wrong. The CDR3 spans 15 residues. Germline CDR1 SGHVS, CDR2 FNYEAQ. The CDR3 reads CASSWDSTLQETQYF. CDR3 nucleotides: TGTGCCAGCAGCTGGGACAGCACGTTGCAAGAGACCCAGTACTTC.

Regarding this clonotype: An end of the junction does not agree with germline; a read error may underlie this. The CDR3 coding sequence is TGTGCCAGTAGCTTCGGGCCCGACCATGGCTACACCTTC. Translation gives CASSFGPDHGYTF. The chain carries TRBV7-3 and TRBJ1-2; D is uncertain. The CDR3 totals 13 residues. Germline V gene lookup returns CDR1 SGHTA and CDR2 FQGTGA.

The table lists this clonotype with a few counts. The gene calls are TRBV29-1 and TRBJ1-3; D unresolved. V lost 7 bases and J lost 4, with 14 bases in between. CDR1 and CDR2 from the germline V gene are SQVTM and ANQGSEA. This CDR3 has 13 amino acids. The CDR3 loop is CSASASSGNTIYF. In nucleotides, the CDR3 is TGCAGCGCCTCGGCCAGCTCCGGAAACACCATATATTTT. The entire variable domain, with the rest obtained from reference TRBV29-1 and TRBJ1-3, is as follows: SAVISQKPSRDICQRGTSLTIQCQVDSQVTMMFWYRQQPGQSLTLIATANQGSEATYESGFVIDKFPISRPNLTFSTLTVSNMSPEDSSIYLCSASASSGNTIYFGEGSWLTVV.

V gene TRBV3-1 combines with J gene TRBJ1-1, with D hard to call. This CDR3 spans 16 amino acids. Looked up from germline, CDR1 is LGHDT and CDR2 is YNNKEL (reference sequence). The V end lost 0 bases, the J end lost 4 bases, and 15 bases lay between the germline ends. CDR3 bases: TGTGCCAGCAGCCAAGAAAGCCCGGGAGCGGGCACTGAAGCTTTCTTT. Its protein is CASSQESPGAGTEAFF. The full variable domain, rest sourced from reference TRBV3-1 and TRBJ1-1, is DTAVSQTPKYLVTQMGNDKSIKCEQNLGHDTMYWYKQDSKKFLKIMFSYNNKELIINETVPNRFSPKSPDKAHLNLHINSLELGDSAVYFCASSQESPGAGTEAFFGQGTRLTVV.

This clonotype was seen only once. The chain joins TRBV29-1 to TRBJ2-1; TRBD2 agrees at 7 bases. The V gene's germline CDR1 is SQVTM and CDR2 ANQGSEA. J gave up 6 bases and V 5 bases, and 4 bases lay outside the gene matches. The CDR3 loop spans 12 amino acids. CDR3 in DNA: TGCAGCGTTCTACGGGAGGCCAATGAGCAGTTCTTC. Protein sequence: CSVLREANEQFF.

In regard to this clonotype: At one of its ends the junction is not consistent with the germline gene, which may arise from a read error. The chain carries TRBV7-7 and TRBJ2-5; TRBD1 matches 9 bases. The J call may be wrong; the DNA end is better matched by TRBJ2-7. Germline V gives CDR1 SSHAT, CDR2 FNYEAQ (reference sequence). This CDR3 region has 13 residues. The CDR3 DNA reads as TGTGCTAGCATGCGGGACAGGGACCACGAGCAGTACTTC. Translating gives CASMRDRDHEQYF.

This clonotype was seen just once. This chain links TRBV6-1 with TRBJ2-3; possibly TRBD1 or TRBD2 for D (5 bases each). In germline, CDR1 is MNHNS, CDR2 SASEGT. The CDR3 covers 10 residues. CDR3 DNA: TGTGGGTACTGGGGGGATACGCAGTATTTT. Encoded protein: CGYWGDTQYF.

This clonotype has only a few counts. V is TRBV7-2 and J is TRBJ2-1, with D tentatively TRBD2 (5 bases). Per the germline V gene, CDR1 is SGHTA and CDR2 is FQGNSA. The CDR3 spans 14 residues. Deletions cut 5 bases from V and 5 bases from J, with 13 bases between. Written as DNA, the CDR3 is TGTGCCAGCAGCACAGACTATAGCAACAATGAGCAGTTCTTC. Protein product: CASSTDYSNNEQFF.

This chain uses TRBV14 with TRBJ2-7, with 9 bases matching TRBD1. The CDR3 is made up of 14 amino acids. The germline CDR1 and CDR2 sequences are SGHDN and FVKESK. V lost 5 bases, J lost 3 bases, and 5 bases stayed unmatched. The DNA of the CDR3 is TGTGCCAGCAGCGTCGGGACAGGGTACTACGAGCAGTACTTC. Amino acids: CASSVGTGYYEQYF.

This clonotype was seen more than once but under ten times. The chain links TRBV7-3 to TRBJ1-1; D is uncertain. Trimming took 5 bases from V and 4 from J, leaving 14 bases between them. Looked up from germline, CDR1 is SGHTA and CDR2 is FQGTGA. This CDR3 spans 14 amino acids. The CDR3 region has the DNA TGTGCCAGCAGCCCGGACCCCGTAAGCACTGAAGCTTTCTTT. Translation gives CASSPDPVSTEAFF.

J is TRBJ2-6 and V is TRBV7-6; 8 bases are a match to TRBD2. V lost 7 bases, J lost 0 bases, and 5 bases stayed unmatched. Germline CDR1 SGHVS, CDR2 FNYEAQ. This CDR3 spans 16 amino acids. The CDR3 DNA sequence: TGTGCCAGCACGGCGGGGGGCTCCTCTGGGGCCAACGTCCTGACTTTC. Its translation is CASTAGGSSGANVLTF. The whole variable domain, filled in from reference TRBV7-6 and TRBJ2-6, reads GAGVSQSPRYKVTKRGQDVALRCDPISGHVSLYWYRQALGQGPEFLTYFNYEAQQDKSGLPNDRFSAERPEGSISTLTIQRTEQRDSAMYRCASTAGGSSGANVLTFGAGSRLTVL.

This clonotype occurred a few times. The rearrangement joins TRBV7-2 to TRBJ2-5, with D uncertain. V was shortened by 1 base and J by 2 bases, with 14 bases between the two germline ends. Germline CDR1 and CDR2: SGHTA and FQGNSA. The CDR3 covers 16 residues. The CDR3 nucleotides read TGTGCCAGCAGCTTAGTAATACAGCTGGGGCAAGAGACCCAGTACTTC. Translation gives CASSLVIQLGQETQYF.

In this sample, this clonotype turned up a few times. The chain couples TRBV20-1 to TRBJ2-1; 13 bases map to TRBD2. Judging by the DNA end, TRBJ2-7 fits better; the J call may be wrong. Germline V gene data show CDR1 as DFQATT and CDR2 as SNEGSKA (reference sequence). This CDR3 is 15 amino acids long. CDR3 sequence: CSAEEGLAGVHEQYF. The CDR3 bases are TGCAGTGCCGAAGAAGGACTAGCGGGAGTACACGAGCAGTACTTC.

CDR3 protein: CASSRENQPQHF. The CDR3 DNA reads TGTGCCAGCAGTAGAGAAAATCAGCCCCAGCATTTT. The rearrangement links TRBV28 to TRBJ1-5; D is undetermined. V lost 5 bases to trimming and J lost 4 bases, with 6 bases between them. Germline CDR1 reads MDHEN; CDR2 reads SYDVKM. The length of the CDR3 is 12 residues.

This clonotype appeared a few times. The rearrangement links TRBV28 to TRBJ2-1; tentatively, D is TRBD1 or TRBD2 (5 bases each). Trimming took off 5 bases at V and 6 bases at J, with 11 bases between the two ends. Germline-derived CDR1 and CDR2 are MDHEN and SYDVKM. The CDR3 runs to 13 residues. The CDR3 loop is CASSPSGSNEQFF. The CDR3 bases are TGTGCCAGCAGTCCGTCAGGGAGCAATGAGCAGTTCTTC.

J is TRBJ2-7 and V is TRBV27; 7 positions agree with TRBD2. V was pared by 3 bases and J by 3 bases, with 5 bases of the junction left unmatched. This CDR3 is built from 14 residues. Germline V gene data show CDR1 as MNHEY and CDR2 as SMNVEV (reference sequence). The CDR3 protein is CASSFRREFYEQYF. CDR3 bases: TGTGCCAGCAGTTTTCGGCGGGAGTTCTACGAGCAGTACTTC.

This clonotype was recorded a few times. The chain combines TRBV4-3 with TRBJ1-3; D remains unclear. This CDR3 has 17 residues. V dropped 0 bases and J dropped 1 base, with 13 bases sitting between them. In germline, CDR1 is LGHNA, CDR2 YSLEER. CDR3 DNA: TGCGCCAGCAGCCAAGATAGACACTCCACTTCTGGAAACACCATATATTTT. This codes for CASSQDRHSTSGNTIYF.

The genes are TRBV29-1 and TRBJ1-2; D is perhaps TRBD1 (5 bases). The CDR3 totals 12 residues. Trimming shortened V by 8 bases and J by 0 bases, and 10 bases separated the two germline ends. Germline V gives CDR1 SQVTM, CDR2 ANQGSEA. The CDR3 protein is CSFGDANYGYTF. CDR3 bases: TGCAGCTTCGGGGACGCTAACTATGGCTACACCTTC.

This clonotype was detected only once. CDR3 amino acids: CASSASSSGNTIYF. CDR3 sequence (DNA): TGTGCCAGCTCCGCGTCGAGCTCTGGAAACACCATATATTTT. The V call is TRBV6-2 or TRBV6-3, the J call TRBJ1-3; D remains unclear. Germline CDR1 MNHEY, CDR2 SVGEGT. With 8 bases removed from V and 0 bases from J, the gap between germline ends came to 11 bases. The length of the CDR3 is 14 residues.

The CDR3 DNA sequence: TGTGCCAGCAGTTTATCAGGTGGGGGACATCAGCCCCAGCATTTT. Amino acid sequence: CASSLSGGGHQPQHF. This rearrangement joins TRBV28 to TRBJ1-5, with D maybe TRBD1 (5 bases). The CDR3 covers 15 residues. The V gene's germline CDR1 is MDHEN and CDR2 SYDVKM. V was trimmed by 1 base and J by 5 bases, leaving 12 bases between them.

This chain uses TRBV6-5 with TRBJ1-1; D call uncertain. Trimming took off 7 bases at V and 6 bases at J, with 12 bases between the two ends. From germline, CDR1 is MNHEY and CDR2 SVGAGI. The CDR3 consists of 12 residues. The CDR3 reads CASTTFAAEAFF. The CDR3 nucleotides read TGTGCCAGCACCACTTTCGCTGCTGAAGCTTTCTTT.

The chain is built from TRBV20-1 and TRBJ2-3; D may be TRBD1 or TRBD2 (5 bases each). V was pared by 1 base and J by 2 bases, with 13 bases between. CDR1 and CDR2 (germline): DFQATT, SNEGSKA (reference sequence). The CDR3 contains 15 residues. The CDR3 reads CSARVLGDVTDTQYF. The CDR3 DNA reads TGCAGTGCTAGAGTCCTGGGGGACGTCACAGATACGCAGTATTTT.

The chain combines TRBV20-1 with TRBJ2-1; D is unclear. CDR1 and CDR2 from the germline V gene are DFQATT and SNEGSKA (reference sequence). Trimming stripped 3 bases from V and 7 bases from J, with 4 bases between. The CDR3 sequence is 10 residues long. CDR3 sequence (DNA): TGCAGTGCTAGTGCGAATGAGCAGTTCTTC. Its protein product is CSASANEQFF.

The chain employs TRBV7-9 and TRBJ2-5; possibly TRBD1 for D (6 bases). CDR1 and CDR2 (germline): SEHNR, FQNEAQ (reference sequence). This CDR3 spans 14 amino acids. Trimming pared 5 bases from V and 3 bases from J, leaving 13 bases between. As DNA, the CDR3 is TGTGCCAGCAGCCGACAGGAATGGGAAGAGACCCAGTACTTC. Its protein is CASSRQEWEETQYF.

This clonotype was observed a few times. V and J are TRBV12-3 or TRBV12-4 and TRBJ1-1; D may be TRBD1 (5 bases). The CDR3 loop spans 14 amino acids. V was shortened by 3 bases and J by 4 bases, with 12 bases between the two germline ends. The CDR3 sequence is CASSFSGNGTEAFF. In DNA, the CDR3 is TGTGCCAGCAGTTTTTCAGGGAACGGCACTGAAGCTTTCTTT.

The chain joins TRBV6-5 to TRBJ1-6; 7 bases align to TRBD1. CDR3 size: 15 residues. CDR1 is MNHEY and CDR2 is SVGAGI in the germline V gene. V was pared by 7 bases and J by 5 bases, with 8 bases of the junction left unmatched. CDR3 in amino acids: CASITHRGDNSPLHF. For the CDR3, the DNA is TGTGCCAGCATAACTCACAGGGGAGATAATTCACCCCTCCACTTT.